The 20 T cell receptor beta chains listed next were all sequenced from one sample in a study of T-cell memory formation after mild COVID-19. MiXCR, run by TCRdb on the 5' RACE reads, gives a single entry per CDR3 protein. The sample shows roughly 51,000 distinct CDR3 sequences, 5.5% to 7.5% of them seen only once. Input material: PBMCs or a T cell subset sorted from them (not recorded which). The source of these receptors is a man aged 18-30 years who had mild COVID-19 (a few samples of this study predate the infection). Cell type and time point are not known.

This clonotype came up a few times. This chain joins TRBV14 and TRBJ1-2; 11 positions match TRBD1. With 1 base clipped from V and 3 bases from J, the junction kept 10 bases outside the gene matches. The germline V gene encodes CDR1 SGHDN and CDR2 FVKESK. The CDR3 runs 18 residues. The CDR3 DNA follows: TGTGCCAGCAGCCAAGTGAAGGACAGGGGGCGCCTGGACTATGGCTACACCTTC. This codes for CASSQVKDRGRLDYGYTF.

This chain uses TRBV2 with TRBJ2-5; the D gene is possibly TRBD2 (5 bases). The germline CDR1 and CDR2 sequences are SNHLY and FYNNEI. V was shortened by 8 bases and J by 0 bases, with 10 bases between the two germline ends. The CDR3 totals 13 residues. CDR3 nucleotides: TGTGCCAGCGGACGGGGTCACCAAGAGACCCAGTACTTC. Translated, it gives CASGRGHQETQYF.

In this sample, this clonotype turned up many times. This chain uses TRBV4-2 with TRBJ1-2; no definite D call. Germline V gene sequence: CDR1 LGHNA, CDR2 YNFKEQ. The CDR3 sequence is 14 residues long. V was clipped by 0 bases and J by 5 bases, with 10 bases between them. The DNA for the CDR3 is TGTGCCAGCAGCCAAGAACAGAGTGATTATGGCTACACCTTC. Translation: CASSQEQSDYGYTF.

This chain connects TRBV12-3 or TRBV12-4 to TRBJ1-2; 7 bases agree with TRBD1. The CDR3 runs to 17 residues. The trim removed 2 bases at V and 5 bases at J, leaving 14 bases unmatched. This CDR3 is CASSLLPVRQGGYGYTF. In DNA form, the CDR3 reads TGTGCCAGCAGTTTACTACCCGTCCGACAGGGTGGATATGGCTACACCTTC.

This clonotype was recorded many times. This chain joins TRBV5-1 and TRBJ1-6, with D possibly TRBD1 on 6 matching bases. This CDR3 has 14 amino acids. CDR1 is SGHRS, CDR2 YFSETQ, per germline. The germline V and J ends were trimmed by 2 bases and 7 bases, with 10 bases remaining between them. The CDR3 region is CASSFGGQNSPLHF. The DNA for the CDR3 is TGCGCCAGCAGCTTTGGGGGACAAAATTCACCCCTCCACTTT.

This clonotype was observed many times. The V and J genes are TRBV20-1 and TRBJ2-3, with D possibly called TRBD1 or TRBD2 (6 bases each). This CDR3 spans 13 amino acids. Germline CDR1 is DFQATT and CDR2 is SNEGSKA (reference sequence). Between the trimmed V and J ends, which lost 5 bases and 3 bases, there was a span of 12 bases. The CDR3 reads CSAPRGVTDTQYF. CDR3 nucleotide sequence: TGCAGTGCTCCGAGGGGGGTGACAGATACGCAGTATTTT.

This clonotype was counted at least ten times. J is TRBJ2-5 and V is TRBV5-1; no clear D. The germline V gene encodes CDR1 SGHRS and CDR2 YFSETQ. Trimming removed 0 bases from V and 3 bases from J, with 6 bases in between. CDR3 length: 13 amino acids. CDR3 amino acids: CASSLVAEETQYF. The CDR3 bases are TGCGCCAGCAGCTTGGTAGCAGAAGAGACCCAGTACTTC.

In its sample, this clonotype was seen many times. The chain links TRBV4-3 to TRBJ1-6; D is undetermined. Between the trimmed V and J ends, which lost 0 bases and 9 bases, there was a span of 6 bases. The CDR3 spans 13 residues. Looked up from germline, CDR1 is LGHNA and CDR2 is YSLEER. The CDR3 loop is CASSQEIGSPLHF. DNA for the CDR3: TGCGCCAGCAGCCAAGAAATCGGTTCACCCCTCCACTTT.

This clonotype has a handful of counts. This rearrangement joins TRBV7-2 to TRBJ1-1; 8 bases line up with TRBD1. The germline V gene has CDR1 SGHTA and CDR2 FQGNSA. After removal of 5 bases from V and 5 bases from J, the junction contained 7 bases not matched to a gene. CDR3 length: 14 amino acids. CDR3 sequence (DNA): TGTGCCAGCAGCGAAACAGGGGGAGGAACTGAAGCTTTCTTT. As protein: CASSETGGGTEAFF.

The V gene is TRBV4-3, the J gene TRBJ2-3; the D is unclear. Germline V lookup: CDR1 LGHNA, CDR2 YSLEER. The CDR3 length is 15 residues. V was clipped by 1 base and J by 1 base, with 9 bases between them. CDR3 loop: CASSQGLTRTDTQYF. CDR3 nucleotides: TGCGCCAGCAGCCAAGGGTTGACGCGCACAGATACGCAGTATTTT.

The rearrangement links TRBV7-8 to TRBJ2-1; D is undetermined. The CDR3 sequence is 15 residues long. V lost 5 bases and J 6 bases, leaving 17 bases between the germline ends. The germline V gene has CDR1 SGHVS and CDR2 FQNEAQ. The CDR3 loop reads CASSPRVNSRNEQFF. The CDR3 DNA reads as TGTGCCAGCAGCCCTAGGGTCAACAGCCGCAATGAGCAGTTCTTC.

The V gene is TRBV5-1, the J gene TRBJ2-5, with D uncertain. Trimming cost V 1 base and J 3 bases, with 10 bases left between them. The length of the CDR3 is 14 residues. Germline CDR1 SGHRS, CDR2 YFSETQ. CDR3 DNA: TGCGCCAGCAGCTTGTTCTACAGCGAAGAGACCCAGTACTTC. It encodes CASSLFYSEETQYF. The variable domain in full, with the rest retrieved from reference TRBV5-1 and TRBJ2-5, is KAGVTQTPRYLIKTRGQQVTLSCSPISGHRSVSWYQQTPGQGLQFLFEYFSETQRNKGNFPGRFSGRQFSNSRSEMNVSTLELGDSALYLCASSLFYSEETQYFGPGTRLLVL.

A few counts support this clonotype. The chain uses TRBV18 and TRBJ1-4; D uncertain. The CDR3 is 13 amino acids. Trimming stripped 0 bases from V and 3 bases from J, with 2 bases between. The germline gives CDR1 KGHSH, CDR2 LQKENI. CDR3 coding DNA: TGTGCCAGCTCACCACCAGCTAATGAAAAACTGTTTTTT. This gives the protein CASSPPANEKLFF.

This clonotype was seen repeatedly, ten times or more. The gene calls are TRBV7-3 and TRBJ2-7, with D unresolved. This CDR3 region has 13 residues. V shed 2 bases and J shed 7 bases, with 12 bases lying between them. The germline gives CDR1 SGHTA, CDR2 FQGTGA. In DNA form, the CDR3 reads TGTGCCAGCAGCTTAGGTGGCATGGGGGAGCAGTACTTC. Translated: CASSLGGMGEQYF.

This clonotype was seen at least ten times. This chain connects TRBV7-2 to TRBJ1-2, with 7 bases matching TRBD1. The CDR3 is made up of 14 amino acids. Germline V gene lookup returns CDR1 SGHTA and CDR2 FQGNSA. V gave up 5 bases and J gave up 8 bases; unmatched junction bases: 11. The CDR3 DNA follows: TGTGCCAGCAGCCCCGGGACAGATGGGGGCGGCTACACCTTC. The encoded protein is CASSPGTDGGGYTF.

The chain carries TRBV5-1 and TRBJ2-1; D may be TRBD1 or TRBD2 (5 bases each). Germline-derived CDR1 and CDR2 are SGHRS and YFSETQ. V was pared by 4 bases and J by 10 bases, with 18 bases between. CDR3 length: 14 residues. CDR3 in DNA: TGCGCCAGCAGCCACGGGACCCCCGATATGGAGCAGTTCTTC. It encodes CASSHGTPDMEQFF.

The sample holds one count of this clonotype. The J gene is TRBJ2-1, the V gene TRBV6-2 or TRBV6-3; D is unresolved. Germline CDR1 reads MNHEY; CDR2 reads SVGEGT. The CDR3 is made up of 11 amino acids. V shed 6 bases and J shed 9 bases, with 9 bases lying between them. The CDR3 region is CASRPWGEQFF. CDR3 in DNA: TGTGCCAGCAGACCCTGGGGTGAGCAGTTCTTC.

This chain joins TRBV7-2 and TRBJ2-3; the match to TRBD2 covers 11 bases. Germline-derived CDR1 and CDR2 are SGHTA and FQGNSA. This CDR3 spans 15 amino acids. V shed 3 bases and J 6 bases; nucleotides not matched to a gene: 5. The CDR3 here is CASSFGSGGADTQYF. The CDR3 coding sequence is TGTGCCAGCAGCTTCGGTAGCGGGGGGGCGGATACGCAGTATTTT.

This chain uses TRBV18 with TRBJ2-1; weak D call: TRBD2 (5 bases). CDR1 and CDR2 (germline): KGHSH, LQKENI. V lost 5 bases, J lost 4 bases, and 15 bases lay in between. CDR3 length: 15 amino acids. The CDR3 protein is CASSARAVPYNEQFF. DNA for the CDR3: TGTGCCAGCTCAGCCCGAGCGGTCCCTTACAATGAGCAGTTCTTC.

This clonotype occurred a few times. The V and J genes are TRBV7-2 and TRBJ2-7; weak D call: TRBD2 (6 bases). The germline V gene encodes CDR1 SGHTA and CDR2 FQGNSA. Between the trimmed V and J ends, which lost 1 base and 3 bases, there was a span of 10 bases. CDR3 length: 14 residues. The CDR3 coding sequence is TGTGCCAGCAGCTTAGGTCTAGCGTTCTACGAGCAGTACTTC. Translated: CASSLGLAFYEQYF.